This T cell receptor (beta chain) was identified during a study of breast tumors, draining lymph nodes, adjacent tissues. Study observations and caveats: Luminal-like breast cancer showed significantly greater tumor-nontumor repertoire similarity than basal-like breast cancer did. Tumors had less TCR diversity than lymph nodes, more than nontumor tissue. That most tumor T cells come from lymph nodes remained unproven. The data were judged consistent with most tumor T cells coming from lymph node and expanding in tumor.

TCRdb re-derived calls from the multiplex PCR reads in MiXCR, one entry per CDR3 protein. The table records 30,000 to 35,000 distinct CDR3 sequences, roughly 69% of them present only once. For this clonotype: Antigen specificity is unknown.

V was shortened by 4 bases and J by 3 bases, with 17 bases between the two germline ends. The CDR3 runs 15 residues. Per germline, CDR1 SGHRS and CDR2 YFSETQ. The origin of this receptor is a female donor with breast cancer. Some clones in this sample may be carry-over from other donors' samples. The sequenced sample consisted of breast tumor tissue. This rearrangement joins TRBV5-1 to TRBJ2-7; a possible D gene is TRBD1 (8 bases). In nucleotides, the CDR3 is TGCGCCAGCAGCGGCGGGGGACAGGACAGCTACGAGCAGTACTTC. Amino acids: CASSGGGQDSYEQYF.